The entry below gives a single T cell receptor (beta chain) sequence along with its context. Its antigen is not identified. This entry belongs to a study of early T cells in non-severe SARS-CoV-2 infection. Study overall: Bulk RNA taken from unsorted whole blood was sequenced, leaving chains unpaired. Study-level results: CD4 and private specificities were missed by VDJdb matching, which favored anti-spike CD8 responses.

Attachment of unique molecular identifiers to individual cDNA molecules was performed. One entry per CDR3 protein, called by TCRdb with MiXCR from the 5' RACE reads. The table shows about 66,000 distinct CDR3 sequences, with approximately 13% occurring only once. V shed 6 bases, J shed 5 bases, and the junction held 7 bases outside the gene matches. The CDR3 runs to 15 residues. Germline V gives CDR1 MNHEY, CDR2 SMNVEV (reference sequence). The TCR originated in an adult who was a healthcare worker with PCR-confirmed SARS-CoV-2 infection or an uninfected control (not recorded which). What was sequenced was whole blood. The V and J genes are TRBV27 and TRBJ2-7; 13 bases are a match to TRBD2. CDR3 nucleotide sequence: TGTGCCAGCAGCCTCACTAGCGGGAGGGCCCACGAGCAGTACTTC. Translated: CASSLTSGRAHEQYF.